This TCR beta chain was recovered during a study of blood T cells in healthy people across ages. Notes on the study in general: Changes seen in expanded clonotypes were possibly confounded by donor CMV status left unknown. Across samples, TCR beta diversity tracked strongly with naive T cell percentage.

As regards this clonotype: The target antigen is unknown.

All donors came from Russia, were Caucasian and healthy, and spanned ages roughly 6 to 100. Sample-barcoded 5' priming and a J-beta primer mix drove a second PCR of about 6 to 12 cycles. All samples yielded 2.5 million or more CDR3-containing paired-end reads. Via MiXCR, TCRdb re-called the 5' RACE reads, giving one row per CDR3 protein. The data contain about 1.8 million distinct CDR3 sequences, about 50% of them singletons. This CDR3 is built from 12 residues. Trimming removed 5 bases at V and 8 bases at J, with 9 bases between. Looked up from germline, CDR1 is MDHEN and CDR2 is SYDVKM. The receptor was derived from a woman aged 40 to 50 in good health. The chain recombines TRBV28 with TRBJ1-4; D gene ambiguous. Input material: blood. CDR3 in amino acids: CASSAAREKLFF. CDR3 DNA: TGTGCCAGCAGTGCTGCCAGGGAAAAACTGTTTTTT.